This TCR beta chain was sequenced for a study of regulatory T cells in long-lasting Graves disease. Study-level points and caveats: Among persistent patients, a larger number of public clonotypes were shared (about 2,700) than among newly diagnosed patients (more than 850).

Both iRepertoire HTBI primers and Arm-PCR of CDR3 regions were used to build the TCR beta libraries. In the study's own analysis: Detected in the samples were over 55 TRBV and about 15 TRBJ segments. TCRdb itself ran the multiplex PCR reads through MiXCR, one entry per CDR3 protein. In this record, the V and J calls reflect TCRdb's handling and not the investigators' own analysis. The table shows about 300,000 distinct CDR3 sequences, with roughly a fifth occurring only once. As for time point: persistent/refractory GD, antithyroid drugs over 5 years with positive TRAb. PBMC RNA was the source of the TCR library. Graves' disease diagnoses followed American Thyroid Association guidelines. On this clonotype: Antigen unknown.

The receptor was derived from a female donor with Graves disease. This material consisted of peripheral blood mononuclear cells (PBMCs), taken when the disease was refractory, from a patient treated with antithyroid drugs.

CDR3: CARVCAEQYF. DNA for the CDR3: TGTGCCAGGGTCTGTGCCGAGCAGTACTTC. This chain connects TRBV7-9 to TRBJ2-7; D not certain. Trimming cost V 9 bases and J 6 bases, with 9 bases left between them. The CDR3 consists of 10 residues. Per germline, CDR1 SEHNR and CDR2 FQNEAQ (reference sequence).